This T cell receptor beta chain was identified during a study of T cell responses to AZD1222 COVID-19 vaccine. Notes on the study in general: Reports indicate that nearly half of spike-specific TCRs are directed at unmutated variant regions. Once two AZD1222 doses were given, Spike-specific TCR breadth and depth went up. Donors were chiefly white British, with a greater number of females, and clonal diversity was perhaps underestimated.

Sequencing was performed with immunoSEQ multiplex PCR; in TCRdb, only in-frame clones are kept and a portion is missing. The table lists about 88,000 clones, 70% to 90% of them singletons, with roughly 5.1% in the top ten. The CDR3 is 15 residues long. The germline V gene encodes CDR1 MNHEY and CDR2 SVGAGI. Trimming removed 7 bases from V and 0 bases from J, with 15 bases in between. In the case of this clone: What it binds is unknown.

This TCR was recovered from an adult who received the AZD1222 COVID-19 vaccine. The chain employs TRBV6-5 and TRBJ1-1; no clear D. The sample was peripheral blood, taken 28 days after the second AZD1222 dose. This CDR3 is CASTTRFSLNTEAFF. CDR3 sequence (DNA): TGTGCCAGCACCACACGGTTCAGCCTGAACACTGAAGCTTTCTTT.